This TCR beta chain was recorded in a study of T cell responses to AZD1222 COVID-19 vaccine. The CDR3 has 16 residues. V lost 0 bases and J lost 0, with 9 bases in between. Germline CDR1 is LGHNA and CDR2 is YNFKEQ. This clone counts as medium-sized. What it binds is not known. TCRdb keeps only in-frame clones here, not all; method: immunoSEQ multiplex PCR. This table has around 99,000 clones, 70% to 90% appearing once. Study-wide results and limits: Spike-specific TCR breadth and depth went up after people got two AZD1222 doses.

The V and J genes are TRBV4-2 and TRBJ1-3; D gene uncertain. The sequence derives from an adult who received the AZD1222 COVID-19 vaccine. The specimen comprised peripheral blood, sampled 28 days after the second AZD1222 dose. CDR3 sequence reads: CASSQDASVSGNTIYF. The CDR3 bases are TGTGCCAGCAGCCAAGATGCTAGTGTCTCTGGAAACACCATATATTTT.